This T cell receptor (beta chain) emerged from a study of regulatory T cells. Every patient with CD3G deficiency had evidence of autoimmunity. Amplification used 52 TRBV primers and 13 TRBJ primers. Produced via immunoSEQ multiplex PCR; TCRdb's table is partial and in-frame only. The data show around 4,000 clones, 91% seen once. Turning to this clone: What it recognizes is unknown.

The CDR3 is made up of 14 amino acids. V was cut by 2 bases and J by 5 bases, with 12 bases left in between. The germline V gene has CDR1 SGHAT and CDR2 FQNNGV. Overall study results and limits: Regulatory T cells from CD3G-deficient patients were less diverse than autologous conventional CD4+ cells and control regulatory cells.

This sequence joins TRBV11-2 and TRBJ2-5; D may be TRBD2 (6 bases). This sequence was found in a child aged 2 to 15 with CD3G deficiency. Sequenced: CD4+ Tregs sorted from blood. The CDR3 sequence: CASSLLNRGETQYF. The CDR3 DNA follows: TGTGCCAGCAGCTTACTCAACCGGGGGGAGACCCAGTACTTC.